This T cell receptor (beta chain) was retrieved from a study of T cells in localized non-small cell lung cancer. TCRdb's table, derived via immunoSEQ multiplex PCR, lists solely in-frame clones and lacks some. The data show tens of thousands of clones, approximately 90% seen once. CDR1 is LNHDA, CDR2 SQIVND, per germline (reference sequence). The CDR3 is 14 residues long. The V and J ends lost 2 bases and 0 bases respectively, with 7 bases between them. A note on this clone: Antigen unknown.

Study observations and caveats: When the top 100 tumor clones were examined, a median about 60 of them also appeared in the adjacent lung, which was paired and uninvolved. Uninvolved adjacent lung had higher T cell clonality than tumor and all other tissues. Owing to sequencing of a solitary tumor region, heterogeneity cannot be discounted.

The sequenced sample was PBMCs, obtained before any cancer treatment. The chain uses TRBV19 and TRBJ1-1; possibly TRBD1 for D (5 bases). The TCR originated in a man between 40 and 75 years old with stage II lung adenocarcinoma. CDR3 nucleotide sequence: TGTGCCAGTAGTATACAGGGAATGAACACTGAAGCTTTCTTT. This gives the protein CASSIQGMNTEAFF.